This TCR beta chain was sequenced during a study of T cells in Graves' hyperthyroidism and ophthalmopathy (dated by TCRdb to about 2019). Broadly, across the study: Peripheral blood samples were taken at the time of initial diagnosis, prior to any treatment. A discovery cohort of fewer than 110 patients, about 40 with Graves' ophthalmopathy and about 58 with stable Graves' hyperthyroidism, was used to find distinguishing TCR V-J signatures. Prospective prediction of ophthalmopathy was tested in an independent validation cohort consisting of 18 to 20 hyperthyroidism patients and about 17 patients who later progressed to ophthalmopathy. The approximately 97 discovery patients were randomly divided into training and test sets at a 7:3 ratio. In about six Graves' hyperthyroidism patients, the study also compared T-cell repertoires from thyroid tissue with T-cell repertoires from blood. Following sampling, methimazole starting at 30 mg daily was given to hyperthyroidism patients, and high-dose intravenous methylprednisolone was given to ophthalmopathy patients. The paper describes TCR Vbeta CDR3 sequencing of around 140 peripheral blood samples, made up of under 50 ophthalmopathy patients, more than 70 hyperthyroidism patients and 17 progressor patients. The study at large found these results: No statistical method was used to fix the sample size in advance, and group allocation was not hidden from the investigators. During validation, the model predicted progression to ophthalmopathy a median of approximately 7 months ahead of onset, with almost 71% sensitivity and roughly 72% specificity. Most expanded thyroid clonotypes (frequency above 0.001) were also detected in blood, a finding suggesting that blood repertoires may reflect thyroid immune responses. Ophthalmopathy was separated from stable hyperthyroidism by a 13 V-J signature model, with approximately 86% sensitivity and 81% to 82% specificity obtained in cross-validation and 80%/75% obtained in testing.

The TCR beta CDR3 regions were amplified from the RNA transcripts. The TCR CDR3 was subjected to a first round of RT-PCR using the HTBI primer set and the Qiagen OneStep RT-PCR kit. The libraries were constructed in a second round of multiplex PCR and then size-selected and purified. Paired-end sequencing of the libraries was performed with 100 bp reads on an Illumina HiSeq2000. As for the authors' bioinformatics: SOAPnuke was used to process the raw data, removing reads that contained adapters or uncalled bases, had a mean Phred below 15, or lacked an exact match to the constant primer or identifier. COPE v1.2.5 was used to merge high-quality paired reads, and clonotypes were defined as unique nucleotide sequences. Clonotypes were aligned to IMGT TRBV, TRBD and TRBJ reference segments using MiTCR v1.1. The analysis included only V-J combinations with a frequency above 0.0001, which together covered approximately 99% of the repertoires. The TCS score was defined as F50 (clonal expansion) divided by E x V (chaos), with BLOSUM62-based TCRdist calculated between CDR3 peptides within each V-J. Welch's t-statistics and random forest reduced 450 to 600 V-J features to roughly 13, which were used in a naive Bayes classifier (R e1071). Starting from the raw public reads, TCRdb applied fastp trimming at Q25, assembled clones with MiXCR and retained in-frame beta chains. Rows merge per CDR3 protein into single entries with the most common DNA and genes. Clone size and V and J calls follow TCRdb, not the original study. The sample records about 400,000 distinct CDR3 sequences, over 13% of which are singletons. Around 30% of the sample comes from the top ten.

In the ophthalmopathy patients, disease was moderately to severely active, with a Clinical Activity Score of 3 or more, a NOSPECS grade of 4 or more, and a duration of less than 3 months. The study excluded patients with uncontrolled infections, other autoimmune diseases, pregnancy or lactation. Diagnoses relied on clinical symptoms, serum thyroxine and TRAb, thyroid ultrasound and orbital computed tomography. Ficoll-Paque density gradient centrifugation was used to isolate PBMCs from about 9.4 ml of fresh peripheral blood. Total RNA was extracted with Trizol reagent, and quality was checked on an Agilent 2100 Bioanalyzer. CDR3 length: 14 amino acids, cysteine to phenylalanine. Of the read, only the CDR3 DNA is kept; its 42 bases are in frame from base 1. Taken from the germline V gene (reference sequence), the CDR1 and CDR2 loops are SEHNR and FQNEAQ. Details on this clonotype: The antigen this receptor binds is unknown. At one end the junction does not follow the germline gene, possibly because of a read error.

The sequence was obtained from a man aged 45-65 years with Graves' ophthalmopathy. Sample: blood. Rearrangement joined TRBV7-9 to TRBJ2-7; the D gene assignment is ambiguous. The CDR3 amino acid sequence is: CASSLFSDSHEQYF. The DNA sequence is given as TGTGCCAGCAGCTTATTTTCAGACTCCCACGAGCAGTACTTC.